This is a list of T cell receptor beta chains from one sample in a study of T cell changes during pregnancy in multiple sclerosis. The data were produced by immunoSEQ multiplex PCR, yet TCRdb's version contains in-frame clones alone and is incomplete. The sample has around 88,000 clones, 92% seen once. The source was peripheral blood, collected after pregnancy. The receptor source for this set is a female donor in good health, enrolled as a control in a pregnancy study. Both conserved end residues are part of each CDR3. A D gene is named only where the DNA matches it firmly. Some rows mark clone size as missing; the rest say once, few, many or name a class of expanded clone.

CASSFLQTRLAGYYEQYF,TGTGCCAGCAGCTTCCTACAGACAAGACTAGCGGGCTACTACGAGCAGTACTTC,TRBJ2-7,TRBV7-2,TRBD2,.
CAWTTHRGGYTF,TGTGCCTGGACCACTCATCGGGGTGGCTACACCTTC,TRBJ1-2,TRBV30,.,.
CASRGQEVAEAFF,TGTGCCAGCAGAGGACAGGAGGTCGCTGAAGCTTTCTTT,TRBJ1-1,TRBV5-4,TRBD1,.
CAIGPTQHEQFF,TGTGCCATCGGGCCCACCCAGCATGAGCAGTTCTTC,TRBJ2-1,TRBV10-3,.,.
CASSELVPGQGARNQPQHF,TGCGCCAGCAGTGAGCTCGTCCCGGGACAGGGGGCGAGAAATCAGCCCCAGCATTTT,TRBJ1-5,TRBV10-1,TRBD1,.
CASSLLAGDGPQYF,TGTGCCAGCAGCTTATTAGCGGGAGATGGGCCGCAGTATTTT,TRBJ2-3,TRBV7-9,TRBD2,.
CASYGGLQGGAFF,TGTGCCAGCTATGGTGGTCTACAGGGCGGAGCTTTCTTT,TRBJ1-1,TRBV2,.,.
CASSYLRGAGNTIYF,TGTGCCAGCAGTTACCTCCGGGGAGCTGGAAACACCATATATTTT,TRBJ1-3,TRBV6-5,.,.
CASSYETGAAFF,TGCGCCAGCAGCTATGAGACAGGGGCAGCTTTCTTT,TRBJ1-1,TRBV5-1,TRBD1,.
CASSQQTVASYNSPLHF,TGTGCCAGCAGTCAGCAGACAGTTGCGTCCTATAATTCACCCCTCCACTTT,TRBJ1-6,TRBV27,.,.
CASSVDAGGGDEQYF,TGTGCCAGCAGCGTCGATGCGGGCGGAGGCGACGAGCAGTACTTC,TRBJ2-7,TRBV9,.,.
CASSAGLDNEQFF,TGTGCCAGCAGTGCTGGGCTGGATAATGAGCAGTTCTTC,TRBJ2-1,TRBV7-6,.,.
CASSYGTGWGYTF,TGTGCCAGCAGTTACGGAACAGGGTGGGGCTACACCTTC,TRBJ1-2,TRBV6-6,.,.
CASSLLTEAFF,TGTGCCAGCAGCTTACTCACTGAAGCTTTCTTT,TRBJ1-1,TRBV11-2,.,.
CASSIFLGANQPQHF,TGTGCCAGTAGTATATTCTTGGGGGCAAATCAGCCCCAGCATTTT,TRBJ1-5,TRBV19,.,.
CASSSEGGFADTQYF,TGCGCCAGCAGCTCCGAGGGCGGGTTCGCAGATACGCAGTATTTT,TRBJ2-3,TRBV5-1,.,once